The T cell receptor (beta chain) under discussion was sequenced for a study of blood T cell repertoires in COVID-19. Background on the study: Italy, Spain and the United States were the sources of the convalescent and acute COVID-19 samples. From T cells, B-cell-depleted T cells, or PBMCs came the material, which was cDNA or gDNA.

In the study's own analysis: Reference gene primer amplification yielded estimated nucleated cell counts. Sequencing was performed with immunoSEQ multiplex PCR; in TCRdb, only in-frame clones are kept and a portion is missing. The V and J calls and clone size were taken over from that table, and D and trimming were inferred from the DNA. The sample has about 200,000 clones, around 85% seen once. This clone was found once. This CDR3 comprises 13 residues. The J segment lost 0 bases and the V segment lost 10 bases, leaving 4 bases of the junction unmatched. CDR1 ENHRY and CDR2 SYGVKD come from the germline V gene.

Sequencing was done on a sample of peripheral blood. This TCR was sampled from a woman between 45 and 60 years old with acute or convalescent COVID-19. The gene calls are TRBV10-3 and TRBJ2-7; 9 bases fit TRBD1. CDR3 in amino acids: CATDRGSSYEQYF. DNA for the CDR3: TGTGCCACCGACAGGGGGAGCTCCTACGAGCAGTACTTC.